The 13 T cell receptor beta chains presented below share a single source sample, sequenced in a study of T cells in Graves' hyperthyroidism and ophthalmopathy. From RNA transcripts, TCR beta CDR3 regions were amplified. TCR CDR3 underwent first-round RT-PCR with the HTBI primer set. MiXCR, run by TCRdb on the multiplex PCR reads, gives a single entry per CDR3 protein. Among 600,000 or so distinct CDR3 sequences listed, around 42% were seen once. The sequenced material came from peripheral blood or thyroid tissue (not recorded which). These receptors originate from a woman between 18 and 30 years old with Graves' hyperthyroidism.

Note on this clonotype: An end of the junction does not agree with germline; a read error may underlie this. V usage is TRBV7-3 and J usage is TRBJ1-4; no reliable D call. The CDR3 sequence is 14 residues long. The germline CDR1 and CDR2 sequences are SGHTA and FQGTGA. CDR3 loop: CASSLGVTNENLFF. The DNA for the CDR3 is TGTGCCAGCAGCTTAGGGGTAACTAATGAAAATCTGTTTTTT.

The chain recombines TRBV11-1 with TRBJ2-7, with D unclear. CDR1 SGHAT and CDR2 FQDESV come from the germline V gene (reference sequence). The length of the CDR3 is 15 residues. The V end lost 1 base, the J end lost 7 bases, and 17 bases lay between the germline ends. CDR3 region: CASSLGWQDEREQYF. The CDR3 nucleotides are TGTGCCAGCAGCTTAGGATGGCAAGATGAAAGGGAGCAGTACTTC. The full variable domain, rest sourced from reference TRBV11-1 and TRBJ2-7, is EAEVAQSPRYKITEKSQAVAFWCDPISGHATLYWYRQILGQGPELLVQFQDESVVDDSQLPKDRFSAERLKGVDSTLKIQPAELGDSAMYLCASSLGWQDEREQYFGPGTRLTVT.

This chain joins TRBV10-3 and TRBJ2-7, with 8 positions matching TRBD2. The DNA end favors TRBJ2-1, so the J call may be wrong. The CDR3 has 14 amino acids. Germline V gene data show CDR1 as ENHRY and CDR2 as SYGVKD. In DNA form, the CDR3 reads TGTGCCATCAGTAGCGGGAGCTCCTACAATGAGCAGTTCTTC. This translates into CAISSGSSYNEQFF.

V gene TRBV29-1 combines with J gene TRBJ1-1; D is unresolved. This CDR3 contains 11 residues. Trimming stripped 5 bases from V and 7 bases from J, with 11 bases between. The germline V gene encodes CDR1 SQVTM and CDR2 ANQGSEA. CDR3 sequence: CSVPIRNEAFF. For the CDR3, the DNA is TGCAGCGTTCCGATAAGGAATGAAGCTTTCTTT.

This clonotype was observed a handful of times. This chain joins TRBV20-1 and TRBJ2-7, with 10 bases that match TRBD2. With V trimmed by 6 bases and J by 5 bases, 10 bases remained unmatched. The CDR3 totals 14 residues. The germline V gene has CDR1 DFQATT and CDR2 SNEGSKA (reference sequence). CDR3 in DNA: TGCAGTGCGGATCCCGGGACTAGCGTCGACGAGCAGTACTTC. Amino acids: CSADPGTSVDEQYF.

This clonotype has a single count. The V gene is TRBV7-2, the J gene TRBJ2-7, with 7 bases identical to TRBD2. Per the germline V gene, CDR1 is SGHTA and CDR2 is FQGNSA. CDR3 size: 13 residues. Trimming removed 5 bases from V and 6 bases from J; junction bases left unmatched: 7. The CDR3 nucleotides are TGTGCCAGCAGCCAGGGAGGGGCGGGCGAGCAGTACTTC. Its protein product is CASSQGGAGEQYF. Using reference TRBV7-2 and TRBJ2-7 for the parts outside the CDR3, the full variable domain is GAGVSQSPSNKVTEKGKDVELRCDPISGHTALYWYRQSLGQGLEFLIYFQGNSAPDKSGLPSDRFSAERTGGSVSTLTIQRTQQEDSAVYLCASSQGGAGEQYFGPGTRLTVT.

The V call is TRBV11-2, the J call TRBJ2-5; 9 bases are shared with TRBD2. V gave up 2 bases and J gave up 5 bases; unmatched junction bases: 3. Germline loops: CDR1 SGHAT, CDR2 FQNNGV. CDR3 length: 14 amino acids. The CDR3 sequence is CASSLLAGRETQYF. In DNA form, the CDR3 reads TGTGCCAGCAGCTTACTAGCGGGAAGGGAGACCCAGTACTTC.

Comment on this clonotype: A read error may be the cause here, since a much bigger clone is one base away. No conserved phenylalanine or tryptophan is present at the end of the CDR3, so a read error is the likely explanation. The rearrangement links TRBV29-1 to TRBJ1-2, with TRBD1 identical over 7 bases. V was pared by 6 bases and J by 3 bases, with 10 bases of the junction left unmatched. CDR3 length equals 14 residues. CDR1 and CDR2 from the germline V gene are SQVTM and ANQGSEA. The chain's CDR3 is CSVLRQGGDYGYTL. CDR3 coding DNA: TGCAGCGTCCTAAGACAGGGAGGAGACTATGGCTACACCCTC.

The chain uses TRBV14 and TRBJ1-2; D is unclear. The germline V gene encodes CDR1 SGHDN and CDR2 FVKESK. This CDR3 is built from 14 residues. Trimming shortened V by 0 bases and J by 5 bases, and 10 bases separated the two germline ends. Here the CDR3 reads CASSQEGMAYGYTF. The DNA of the CDR3 is TGTGCCAGCAGCCAAGAAGGGATGGCGTATGGCTACACCTTC. Drawing the rest from reference TRBV14 and TRBJ1-2, the complete variable domain is EAGVTQFPSHSVIEKGQTVTLRCDPISGHDNLYWYRRVMGKEIKFLLHFVKESKQDESGMPNNRFLAERTGGTYSTLKVQPAELEDSGVYFCASSQEGMAYGYTFGSGTRLTVV.

This clonotype has a handful of counts. V usage is TRBV6-5 and J usage is TRBJ2-5; 9 bases match TRBD1. The CDR3 extends over 15 amino acids. Looked up from germline, CDR1 is MNHEY and CDR2 is SVGAGI. V was pared by 5 bases and J by 5 bases, with 9 bases of the junction left unmatched. CDR3 amino acids: CASSPGTGWGETQYF. For the CDR3, the DNA is TGTGCCAGCAGTCCTGGGACAGGGTGGGGGGAGACCCAGTACTTC.

The V and J genes are TRBV10-2 and TRBJ1-2; 7 bases match TRBD1. J gave up 8 bases and V 5 bases, and 17 bases lay outside the gene matches. The germline V gene has CDR1 WSHSY and CDR2 SAAADI. The CDR3 sequence is 16 residues long. The CDR3 loop is CASSYSSHHRGDGYTF. DNA of the CDR3: TGCGCCAGCAGTTACTCGTCCCATCACAGGGGAGACGGCTACACCTTC.

Points on this clonotype: At one end the junction does not follow the germline gene, possibly because of a read error. The chain links TRBV7-9 to TRBJ2-7, with D possibly being TRBD1 (5 bases). CDR1 is SEHNR and CDR2 is FQNEAQ in the germline V gene (reference sequence). This CDR3 is built from 13 residues. The CDR3 DNA is TGCGCCAGCAGCCAAGCGAAGGGGTGGGAGCAGTACTTC. Protein: CASSQAKGWEQYF.

This sequence joins TRBV7-9 and TRBJ2-3; 12 nucleotides agree with TRBD2. V dropped 5 bases and J dropped 4; count of bases not matched to a gene: 13. Germline CDR1 and CDR2: SEHNR and FQNEAQ (reference sequence). This CDR3 spans 18 amino acids. The CDR3 DNA reads TGTGCCAGCAGCCAAGCTAGCGGGAGGGCGCGTCAGGCAGATACGCAGTATTTT. This translates into CASSQASGRARQADTQYF.